The 17 T cell receptor beta chains presented below share a single source sample, sequenced in a study of T cell repertoires in cytomegalovirus infection (dated by TCRdb to between 2018 and 2020). The sample was run on an Illumina HiSeq 1500. Using fastp trimming at Q25 and MiXCR clonotype assembly, TCRdb reanalyzed the public sequencing data and kept in-frame beta chains. One record per CDR3 amino acid sequence lists the most common genes and DNA. This sample holds about 500,000 distinct CDR3 sequences; 33% were observed only once. The ten largest clones add up to 15% to 20% of the sample. No antigens are known for them. In the paper's terms, the treatment or condition label means: in vitro stimulation with specific CMV peptide epitopes to enrich CMV-specific T cells. The material was cultured PBMCs, obtained from culture after CMV antigen stimulation. These TCRs come from a human donor in good health (CMV status not recorded). Some clones in this sample may be carry-over from other donors' samples.

The rearrangement joins TRBV15 to TRBJ2-1, with D perhaps being TRBD1 or TRBD2 (6 bases each). The CDR3 runs 16 residues. CDR1 is LNHNV, CDR2 YYDKDF, per germline (reference sequence). The V end was cut by 0 bases, the J end by 7 bases, with 16 bases between. This chain's CDR3 is CATSRDRGGGLNEQFF. The CDR3 nucleotides are TGTGCCACCAGCAGAGATCGTGGTGGGGGGCTTAATGAGCAGTTCTTC.

This clonotype turned up a few times. The rearrangement joins TRBV7-9 to TRBJ2-1; 7 positions agree with TRBD1. The V gene's germline CDR1 is SEHNR and CDR2 FQNEAQ (reference sequence). The CDR3 is 15 residues long. J gave up 4 bases and V 4 bases, and 7 bases lay outside the gene matches. Written as DNA, the CDR3 is TGTGCCAGCAGCTCGACCGGGACAGAGTACAATGAGCAGTTCTTC. It specifies CASSSTGTEYNEQFF.

This sequence joins TRBV10-3 and TRBJ2-2; 9 positions agree with TRBD2. Germline CDR1 and CDR2: ENHRY and SYGVKD. The length of the CDR3 is 17 residues. J gave up 1 base and V 1 base, and 4 bases lay outside the gene matches. CDR3 residues: CAISELAGVLNTGELFF. In nucleotides, the CDR3 is TGTGCCATCAGTGAGTTAGCGGGAGTATTGAACACCGGGGAGCTGTTTTTT.

The rearrangement links TRBV15 to TRBJ1-6; D may be TRBD1 (5 bases). Looked up from germline, CDR1 is LNHNV and CDR2 is YYDKDF (reference sequence). The V end lost 0 bases, the J end lost 8 bases, and 14 bases lay between the germline ends. This CDR3 contains 16 residues. The CDR3 protein is CATSRDGAGRDSPLHF. In nucleotides, the CDR3 is TGTGCCACCAGCAGAGATGGGGCGGGACGTGATTCACCCCTCCACTTT.

This clonotype was seen just once. J is TRBJ1-2 and V is TRBV12-3 or TRBV12-4; possible D gene TRBD1, 6 bases. The CDR3 sequence is 16 residues long. V was cut by 5 bases and J by 4 bases, with 20 bases left in between. CDR3 sequence: CASSEWGRGESYGYTF. CDR3 DNA sequence: TGTGCCAGCAGTGAGTGGGGCAGGGGCGAAAGCTATGGCTACACCTTC.

The chain has TRBV10-3 and TRBJ1-2; TRBD1 agrees at 8 bases. This CDR3 is 15 amino acids long. Germline CDR1 ENHRY, CDR2 SYGVKD. The V segment lost 6 bases and the J segment 4 bases; nucleotides outside the gene matches: 10. CDR3 region: CAIRGGQEKAYGYTF. The DNA for the CDR3 is TGTGCCATCAGGGGGGGACAGGAGAAGGCCTATGGCTACACCTTC.

The chain employs TRBV7-2 and TRBJ2-6, with 7 bases lining up with TRBD1. Looked up from germline, CDR1 is SGHTA and CDR2 is FQGNSA. CDR3 size: 18 residues. The J segment lost 2 bases and the V segment lost 2 bases, leaving 9 bases of the junction unmatched. CDR3 DNA: TGTGCCAGCAGCTTATACGGGACAGAGGTTACTGGGGCCAACGTCCTGACTTTC. It specifies CASSLYGTEVTGANVLTF.

Here the CDR3 reads CASSFSGRAGETQYF. CDR3 nucleotide sequence: TGTGCCAGCAGTTTCAGCGGGAGGGCCGGTGAGACCCAGTACTTC. The chain carries TRBV27 and TRBJ2-5; the match to TRBD2 covers 10 bases. V trimming: 3 bases; J trimming: 5 bases; junction bases outside the gene matches: 6. The CDR3 totals 15 residues. The V gene's germline CDR1 is MNHEY and CDR2 SMNVEV (reference sequence).

This clonotype was counted only a few times. The chain joins TRBV7-2 to TRBJ2-2, with D unresolved. The germline V and J ends were trimmed by 5 bases and 5 bases, with 15 bases remaining between them. The length of the CDR3 is 15 residues. The germline V gene has CDR1 SGHTA and CDR2 FQGNSA. The CDR3 region has the DNA TGTGCCAGCAGCCCCATGGGCGGAGTTACCGGGGAGCTGTTTTTT. It yields the protein CASSPMGGVTGELFF.

The chain couples TRBV7-3 to TRBJ2-3, with 10 positions matching TRBD1. V shed 5 bases and J 6 bases; nucleotides not matched to a gene: 8. The CDR3 consists of 15 residues. The V gene's germline CDR1 is SGHTA and CDR2 FQGTGA. The CDR3 loop reads CASSLPGTGVDTQYF. DNA of the CDR3: TGTGCCAGCAGCCTCCCGGGGACAGGGGTGGATACGCAGTATTTT.

The chain combines TRBV7-2 with TRBJ2-5; no clear D. The germline CDR1 and CDR2 sequences are SGHTA and FQGNSA. This CDR3 has 12 residues. V lost 5 bases, J lost 4 bases, and 8 bases lay in between. CDR3: CASSTQAETQYF. CDR3 coding DNA: TGTGCCAGCAGCACCCAAGCAGAGACCCAGTACTTC.

This clonotype was detected a few times. The chain combines TRBV20-1 with TRBJ2-1, with D perhaps TRBD2 (5 bases). The CDR3 loop spans 14 amino acids. Germline V CDR1 and CDR2: DFQATT, SNEGSKA (reference sequence). V was pared by 0 bases and J by 7 bases, with 13 bases between. The CDR3 sequence: CSARDASGPNEQFF. CDR3 DNA: TGCAGTGCTAGAGATGCGAGCGGTCCTAATGAGCAGTTCTTC.

The rearrangement uses TRBV12-3 or TRBV12-4 and TRBJ2-3, with D perhaps matching TRBD2 (5 bases). The CDR3 runs 15 residues. V was clipped by 7 bases and J by 4 bases, with 18 bases between them. The CDR3 protein is CASNGGRSSADTQYF. As DNA, the CDR3 is TGTGCCAGCAACGGAGGACGGAGCAGCGCAGATACGCAGTATTTT.

The table lists this clonotype with many counts. The genes are TRBV7-3 and TRBJ2-7; D assignment may be TRBD1 or TRBD2 (6 bases each). This CDR3 is built from 14 residues. Trimming pared 2 bases from V and 3 bases from J, leaving 11 bases between. Germline CDR1 and CDR2: SGHTA and FQGTGA. CDR3 DNA: TGTGCCAGCAGCTTACAAGGGGGGCTCTACGAGCAGTACTTC. Its translation is CASSLQGGLYEQYF. Using reference TRBV7-3 and TRBJ2-7 for the parts outside the CDR3, the full variable domain is GAGVSQTPSNKVTEKGKYVELRCDPISGHTALYWYRQSLGQGPEFLIYFQGTGAADDSGLPNDRFFAVRPEGSVSTLKIQRTERGDSAVYLCASSLQGGLYEQYFGPGTRLTVT.

At least ten counts were recorded for this clonotype. The chain combines TRBV7-2 with TRBJ1-3; no reliable D call. The CDR3 runs 15 residues. Trimming stripped 3 bases from V and 3 bases from J, with 12 bases between. CDR1 SGHTA and CDR2 FQGNSA come from the germline V gene. For the CDR3, the DNA is TGTGCCAGCAGCTTTAGCGCGGGAGATGGAAACACCATATATTTT. It translates to CASSFSAGDGNTIYF.

The J gene is TRBJ2-6, the V gene TRBV28, with D possibly matching TRBD1 (6 bases). The germline V gene encodes CDR1 MDHEN and CDR2 SYDVKM. This CDR3 is built from 16 residues. Trimming removed 5 bases from V and 3 bases from J, with 14 bases in between. The CDR3: CASSPPTGIGANVLTF. As DNA, the CDR3 is TGTGCCAGCAGTCCCCCCACAGGGATTGGGGCCAACGTCCTGACTTTC.

This clonotype has more than one count but fewer than ten. The chain couples TRBV6-2 or TRBV6-3 to TRBJ2-7; perhaps D is TRBD1 or TRBD2 (5 bases each). The CDR3 totals 16 residues. The germline gives CDR1 MNHEY, CDR2 SVGEGT. V was trimmed by 8 bases and J by 0 bases, leaving 20 bases between them. CDR3 bases: TGTGCCAGCTCTTGGTCGGTGGGGGAAAGCTCCTACGAGCAGTACGTC. Translated: CASSWSVGESSYEQYV.